Listed below are T cell receptor beta chains from one sample, sequenced in a study of T cell repertoires in cytomegalovirus infection. TCRdb reprocessed the reads via MiXCR and lists one record per CDR3 protein. The sample lists under 300,000 distinct CDR3 sequences, about 17% occurring once. The sample comprised CD8+ T cells from PBMCs. Receptors originate from a human donor in good health (CMV status not recorded). Some clones in this sample may be carry-over from other donors' samples. The CDR3 runs from the conserved cysteine through the conserved F or W. The order of the fields is D gene, V gene, clone size, J gene, CDR3 protein, CDR3 DNA. A D gene is named only where the DNA matches it firmly. Clone size appears in some rows only: once, few, many, or a class for an expanded clone.

.	TRBV25-1	few	TRBJ2-1	CASSEYFSTPTTRNEQFF	TGTGCCAGCAGTGAATATTTTTCTACCCCCACTACTCGGAATGAGCAGTTCTTC
.	TRBV11-2	many	TRBJ1-5	CASSSSGSNQPQHF	TGTGCCAGCAGCTCGTCAGGGAGCAATCAGCCCCAGCATTTT
.	TRBV7-8	.	TRBJ1-1	CASTPQPNTEAFF	TGTGCCAGCACGCCTCAGCCGAACACTGAAGCTTTCTTT
.	TRBV28	few	TRBJ2-1	CASSWRQGRNNEQFF	TGTGCCAGCAGTTGGCGGCAGGGGCGTAACAATGAGCAGTTCTTC
.	TRBV9	few	TRBJ2-3	CASSVNSDTQYF	TGTGCCAGCAGCGTCAACAGTGATACGCAGTATTTT
.	TRBV28	.	TRBJ2-7	CASSSFLGDLSSYEQYF	TGTGCCAGCAGTTCCTTCTTGGGTGATCTGTCATCCTACGAGCAGTACTTC
.	TRBV5-1	few	TRBJ1-4	CASSLSGNNEKLFF	TGCGCCAGCAGCTTGTCGGGGAATAATGAAAAACTGTTTTTT
.	TRBV7-2	many	TRBJ2-7	CASSLVSGETYEQYF	TGTGCCAGCAGCTTAGTTTCGGGTGAAACCTACGAGCAGTACTTC
TRBD1	TRBV7-9	many	TRBJ2-3	CASSPWDRTDTQYF	TGTGCCAGCAGCCCATGGGACAGAACAGATACGCAGTATTTT
.	TRBV14	.	TRBJ1-1	CASTDMNTEAFF	TGTGCCAGCACAGACATGAACACTGAAGCTTTCTTT
TRBD1	TRBV29-1	few	TRBJ1-1	CSVLQGLISEAFF	TGCAGCGTTTTACAGGGGTTAATATCTGAAGCTTTCTTT
.	TRBV29-1	few	TRBJ2-2	CSVEVLGKNTGELFF	TGCAGCGTTGAAGTATTAGGGAAGAACACCGGGGAGCTGTTTTTT
TRBD1	TRBV12-3/TRBV12-4	.	TRBJ2-5	CASSDDREEAQYF	TGTGCCAGCAGTGATGACAGGGAAGAGGCCCAGTACTTC
.	TRBV7-3	many	TRBJ1-2	CASSEDGDYGYTF	TGTGCCAGCAGCGAGGACGGTGACTATGGCTACACCTTC
.	TRBV20-1	few	TRBJ2-2	CSASWQPNTGELFF	TGCAGTGCTAGTTGGCAGCCGAACACCGGGGAGCTGTTTTTT
.	TRBV12-3/TRBV12-4	.	TRBJ2-7	CASSPSGVLNYEQYF	TGTGCCAGCAGTCCCTCAGGGGTGTTAAACTACGAGCAGTACTTC
.	TRBV7-8	many	TRBJ2-1	CATTRTLSGGASYNEQFF	TGTGCCACCACTCGCACTCTGTCGGGGGGCGCATCCTACAATGAGCAGTTCTTC
.	TRBV3-1	.	TRBJ2-5	CASSQTSSGKETQYF	TGTGCCAGCAGCCAAACTAGCTCTGGTAAAGAGACCCAGTACTTC
.	TRBV29-1	.	TRBJ2-2	CSVWDANTGELFF	TGCAGCGTTTGGGACGCGAACACCGGGGAGCTGTTTTTT
.	TRBV20-1	.	TRBJ1-1	CSARVSGAVTSPPNTEAFF	TGCAGTGCTAGAGTGTCTGGGGCTGTTACTTCACCACCGAACACTGAAGCTTTCTTT
.	TRBV11-2	many	TRBJ2-7	CASSDGYSYEQYF	TGTGCCAGCAGCGACGGATACTCCTACGAGCAGTACTTC
TRBD2	TRBV6-2/TRBV6-3	.	TRBJ2-5	CAGGTSGAETQYF	TGTGCCGGAGGGACTAGCGGAGCGGAGACCCAGTACTTC
.	TRBV7-2	many	TRBJ2-1	CASSFYSDNPYNEQFF	TGTGCCAGCAGCTTCTATTCGGATAACCCCTACAATGAGCAGTTCTTC
.	TRBV7-9	.	TRBJ2-1	CASSQGVGPIEEQFF	TGTGCCAGCAGCCAGGGCGTGGGGCCCATCGAGGAGCAGTTCTTC
.	TRBV3-1	.	TRBJ2-5	CASSQEGTPYQETQYF	TGTGCCAGCAGCCAAGAAGGGACACCGTACCAAGAGACCCAGTACTTC
.	TRBV5-1	few	TRBJ2-7	CASSLFNVGGPTREQYF	TGCGCCAGCAGCTTGTTCAACGTGGGGGGTCCTACGAGGGAGCAGTACTTC
TRBD1	TRBV7-2	many	TRBJ1-6	CASSSMPGQLNSPLHF	TGTGCCAGCAGCTCGATGCCGGGACAGCTAAATTCACCCCTCCACTTT
TRBD1	TRBV29-1	.	TRBJ1-1	CSATGILNTEAFF	TGCAGCGCGACAGGGATCTTGAACACTGAAGCTTTCTTT
.	TRBV19	.	TRBJ2-7	CASRGGYEQYF	TGTGCCAGTAGGGGCGGCTACGAGCAGTACTTC
TRBD2	TRBV7-9	many	TRBJ2-1	CASEVPGLASYNEQFF	TGTGCCAGCGAAGTACCGGGACTAGCCTCCTACAATGAGCAGTTCTTC
TRBD1	TRBV2	.	TRBJ2-1	CASRELQGITYNEQFF	TGTGCCAGCAGAGAACTACAGGGGATCACCTACAATGAGCAGTTCTTC
.	TRBV6-8	.	TRBJ1-1	CASSYLIPLDDRRTFF	TGTGCCAGCAGTTACTTGATCCCCCTCGACGACAGGAGAACTTTCTTT
.	TRBV28	few	TRBJ2-2	CASSWSLPAGELFF	TGTGCCAGCAGTTGGTCACTTCCCGCCGGGGAGCTGTTTTTT
TRBD1	TRBV7-9	.	TRBJ1-1	CASSLRTGGTEAFF	TGTGCCAGCAGCTTAAGGACAGGGGGCACTGAAGCTTTCTTT
TRBD1	TRBV7-9	.	TRBJ1-1	CASSLPGGAMNTEAFF	TGTGCCAGCAGCTTACCAGGGGGAGCGATGAACACTGAAGCTTTCTTT
.	TRBV4-2	.	TRBJ2-7	CASSQGQAYEQYF	TGTGCCAGCAGCCAAGGACAAGCCTACGAGCAGTACTTC
.	TRBV6-5	.	TRBJ2-7	CASSYSWGHEQYF	TGTGCCAGCAGTTACTCGTGGGGACACGAGCAGTACTTC
.	TRBV7-6	many	TRBJ2-5	CASSSGLGRSYQETQYF	TGTGCCAGCAGCAGCGGGTTGGGGCGATCCTACCAAGAGACCCAGTACTTC